This T cell receptor (beta chain) emerged from a study of blood T cell repertoires in COVID-19 (dated by TCRdb to about 2020). Background for the entire study: Samples from collaborators originated in the United States, Italy and Spain and spanned both the acute and convalescent phases of COVID-19. The material from the prospective study consisted of cDNA or gDNA derived from T cells, B-cell-depleted T cells, or PBMCs. Deeply sampled blood TCRbeta repertoires from subjects exposed to, actively infected with, or recovered from COVID-19 were included in the dataset. The repertoires were made available in a free public database intended to serve as a resource for research on the immune response to SARS-CoV-2. Samples were obtained from the ongoing ImmuneRACE study (first 160 participants) and from approximately 1,200 subjects provided by 6 global collaborators. Sample metadata almost always included a de-identified subject ID, COVID-19 status, age in years and sex. Where available, HLA class I and class II types were obtained from metadata supplied by the sample provider rather than from assay-based typing.

On this clone itself: There is no known antigen for this receptor. The record has no base qualities; no much larger clone is one base away.

In the prospective study, participants were about 18 to 95 years old, resided in 25 or so geographic areas of the United States, and were enrolled through a virtual design. To assign participants to cohorts, the prospective study relied on clinical history that participants themselves reported in a screening survey and a study questionnaire. ImmuneRACE Cohort 3 recovered participants were defined by two consecutive negative NP/OP PCR tests, healthcare professional clearance, or symptom resolution. Each participant in the prospective study had whole blood, serum and a nasopharyngeal or oropharyngeal swab collected by mobile phlebotomists. Prospective study participants could optionally give additional blood draws and questionnaires over an approximately two-month period. Prospective study blood samples were shipped either frozen or at room temperature before DNA extraction. TCRbeta CDR3 regions were amplified from genomic DNA using the immunoSEQ Assay, a bias-controlled multiplex PCR. As for the authors' bioinformatics: Nucleated cell counts per sample were estimated from amplification of reference gene primers within the assay. To quantify the absolute abundance of each unique TCRbeta CDR3 rearrangement, sequence reads were collapsed and filtered. For each sample, productive Simpson clonality was calculated as the square root of Simpson's diversity index across productive rearrangements. TCRdb stores this immuneACCESS table with in-frame sequences only. Part of the clones is absent; in the studies checked, under half of the shortfall reflects unresolved V genes, and no reason is known for the rest. V and J calls plus clone size are reproduced from that table; the DNA served to infer D and trimming. In this sample the table shows some 300,000 clones, roughly 90% of which occur a single time. The leading ten clones occupy 0.75% to 1% of the sample.

The CDR3 goes from the cysteine to the phenylalanine over 15 residues. Here the CDR3 DNA is all that survives: 45 bases in frame from base 1. The junction shows trimming of 6 bases on V and 1 base on J, and the gene matches do not reach 8 bases of it. Sequences SGHTS (CDR1) and YDEGEE (CDR2) are obtained from the germline V gene. Here is what the overall study found, with its caveats: Clinical and demographic metadata were provided uncurated, with the amount varying by source and participant.

Sequencing used PBMCs or T cells enriched from blood (not recorded which). The chain couples TRBV5-8 to TRBJ1-1, with 8 bases in between that match TRBD1. This TCR derives from a woman aged 25 to 45 who had recovered from COVID-19. For the CDR3, the sequence is CASTRTGQGNTEAFF. The nucleotides read TGTGCCAGCACTCGAACCGGACAGGGGAACACTGAAGCTTTCTTT.